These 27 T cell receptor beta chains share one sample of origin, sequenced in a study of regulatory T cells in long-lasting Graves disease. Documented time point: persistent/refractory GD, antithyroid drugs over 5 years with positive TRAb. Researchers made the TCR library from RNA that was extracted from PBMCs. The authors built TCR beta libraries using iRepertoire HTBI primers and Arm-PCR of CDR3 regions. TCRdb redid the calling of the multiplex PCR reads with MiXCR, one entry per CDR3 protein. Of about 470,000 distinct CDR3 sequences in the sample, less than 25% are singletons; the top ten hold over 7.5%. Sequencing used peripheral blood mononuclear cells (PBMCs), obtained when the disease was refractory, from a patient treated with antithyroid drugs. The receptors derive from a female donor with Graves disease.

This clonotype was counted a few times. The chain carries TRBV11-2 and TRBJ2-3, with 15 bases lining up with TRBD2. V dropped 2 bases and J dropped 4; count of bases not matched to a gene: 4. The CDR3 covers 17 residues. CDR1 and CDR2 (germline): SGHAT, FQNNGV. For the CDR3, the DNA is TGTGCCAGCAGCTTATGGACTAGCGGGAGGGCACCAGATACGCAGTATTTT. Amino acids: CASSLWTSGRAPDTQYF.

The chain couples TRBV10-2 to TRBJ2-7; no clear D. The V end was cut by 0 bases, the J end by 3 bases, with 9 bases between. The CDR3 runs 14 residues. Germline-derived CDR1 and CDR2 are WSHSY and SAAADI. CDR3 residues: CASSESTVGYEQYF. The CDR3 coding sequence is TGCGCCAGCAGTGAGTCGACGGTGGGCTACGAGCAGTACTTC.

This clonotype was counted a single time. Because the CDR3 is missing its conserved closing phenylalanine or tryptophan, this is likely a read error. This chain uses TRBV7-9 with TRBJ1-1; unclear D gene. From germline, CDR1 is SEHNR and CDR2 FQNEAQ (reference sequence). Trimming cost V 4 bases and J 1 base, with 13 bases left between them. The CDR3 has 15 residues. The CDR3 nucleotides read TGTGCCAGCAGCTCCCCGGTACAAAGGAACACTGAAGCTTTCCTT. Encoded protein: CASSSPVQRNTEAFL.

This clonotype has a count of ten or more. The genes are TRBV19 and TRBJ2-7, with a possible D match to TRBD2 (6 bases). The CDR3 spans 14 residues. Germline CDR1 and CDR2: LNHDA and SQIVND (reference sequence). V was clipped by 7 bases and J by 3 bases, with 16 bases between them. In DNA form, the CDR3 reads TGTGCCAGTAAAATCTCTTGGGGGGACTACGAGCAGTACTTC. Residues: CASKISWGDYEQYF.

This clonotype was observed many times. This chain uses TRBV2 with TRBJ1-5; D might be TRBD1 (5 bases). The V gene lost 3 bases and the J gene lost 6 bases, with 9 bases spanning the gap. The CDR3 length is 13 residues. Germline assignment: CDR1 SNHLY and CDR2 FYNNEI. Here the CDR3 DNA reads TGTGCCAGCAGTGAGGGGGTGGCTCAGCCCCAGCATTTT. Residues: CASSEGVAQPQHF. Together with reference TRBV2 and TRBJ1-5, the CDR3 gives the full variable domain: EPEVTQTPSHQVTQMGQEVILRCVPISNHLYFYWYRQILGQKVEFLVSFYNNEISEKSEIFDDQFSVERPDGSNFTLKIRSTKLEDSAMYFCASSEGVAQPQHFGDGTRLSIL.

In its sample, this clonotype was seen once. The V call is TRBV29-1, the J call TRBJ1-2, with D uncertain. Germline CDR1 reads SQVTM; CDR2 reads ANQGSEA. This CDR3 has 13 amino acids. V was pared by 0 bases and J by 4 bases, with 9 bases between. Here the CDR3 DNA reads TGCAGCGTTGAAGATAACACCGTCTATGGCTACACCTTC. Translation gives CSVEDNTVYGYTF. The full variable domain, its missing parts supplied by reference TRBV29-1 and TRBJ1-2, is SAVISQKPSRDICQRGTSLTIQCQVDSQVTMMFWYRQQPGQSLTLIATANQGSEATYESGFVIDKFPISRPNLTFSTLTVSNMSPEDSSIYLCSVEDNTVYGYTFGSGTRLTVV.

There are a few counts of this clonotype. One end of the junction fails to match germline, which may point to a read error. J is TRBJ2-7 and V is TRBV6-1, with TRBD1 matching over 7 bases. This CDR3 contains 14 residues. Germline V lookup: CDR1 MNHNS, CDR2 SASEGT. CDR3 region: CVSSENQGAYEQYF. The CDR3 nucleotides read TGTGTCAGCAGTGAAAACCAGGGGGCCTACGAGCAGTACTTC.

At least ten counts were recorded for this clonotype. The CDR3 loop reads CASSSRDSRYQPQHF. The CDR3 DNA sequence: TGTGCCAGCAGCTCTCGGGACTCTCGCTATCAGCCCCAGCATTTT. The V gene is TRBV2, the J gene TRBJ1-5; the D gene is possibly TRBD1 (5 bases). Trimming took off 6 bases at V and 5 bases at J, with 17 bases between the two ends. The CDR3 is 15 amino acids. In germline, CDR1 is SNHLY, CDR2 FYNNEI.

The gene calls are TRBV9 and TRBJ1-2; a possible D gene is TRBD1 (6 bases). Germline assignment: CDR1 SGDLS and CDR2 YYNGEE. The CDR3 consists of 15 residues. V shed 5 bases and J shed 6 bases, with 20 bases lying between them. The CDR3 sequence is CASRGGGGWSHGYTF. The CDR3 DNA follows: TGTGCCAGCAGAGGAGGGGGGGGATGGTCCCATGGCTACACCTTC.

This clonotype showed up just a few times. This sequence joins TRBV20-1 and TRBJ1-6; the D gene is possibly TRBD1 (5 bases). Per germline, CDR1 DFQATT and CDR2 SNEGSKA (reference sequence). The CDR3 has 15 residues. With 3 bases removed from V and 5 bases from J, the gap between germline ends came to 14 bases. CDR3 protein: CSASPRGVDNSPLHF. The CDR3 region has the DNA TGCAGTGCTAGCCCCCGGGGGGTTGATAATTCACCCCTCCACTTT.

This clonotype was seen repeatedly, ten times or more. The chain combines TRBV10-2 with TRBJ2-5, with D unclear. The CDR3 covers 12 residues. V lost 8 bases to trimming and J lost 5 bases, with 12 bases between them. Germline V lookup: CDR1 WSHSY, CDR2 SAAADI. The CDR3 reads CASAQIRETQYF. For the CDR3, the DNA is TGCGCCAGCGCACAGATACGGGAGACCCAGTACTTC.

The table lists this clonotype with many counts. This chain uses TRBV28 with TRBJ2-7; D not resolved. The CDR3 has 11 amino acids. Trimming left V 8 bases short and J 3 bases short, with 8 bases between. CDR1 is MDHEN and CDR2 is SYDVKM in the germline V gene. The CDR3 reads CASGRYYEQYF. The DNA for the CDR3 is TGTGCCAGCGGACGGTACTACGAGCAGTACTTC. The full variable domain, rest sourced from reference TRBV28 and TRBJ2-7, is DVKVTQSSRYLVKRTGEKVFLECVQDMDHENMFWYRQDPGLGLRLIYFSYDVKMKEKGDIPEGYSVSREKKERFSLILESASTNQTSMYLCASGRYYEQYFGPGTRLTVT.

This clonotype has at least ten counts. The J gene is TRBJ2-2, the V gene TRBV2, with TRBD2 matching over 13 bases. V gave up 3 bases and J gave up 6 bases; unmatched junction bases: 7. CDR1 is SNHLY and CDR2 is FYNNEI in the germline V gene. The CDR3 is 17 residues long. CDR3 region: CASSEGTSGILAGELFF. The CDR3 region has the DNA TGTGCCAGCAGTGAGGGGACTAGCGGGATTTTGGCCGGGGAGCTGTTTTTT.

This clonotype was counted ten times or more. Here the CDR3 DNA reads TGTGCCAGCAGCCGTCTTCCGGGAACTGTCTACGAGCAGTACTTC. Protein: CASSRLPGTVYEQYF. V is TRBV7-9 and J is TRBJ2-7; D perhaps matches TRBD2 (5 bases). Germline V gives CDR1 SEHNR, CDR2 FQNEAQ (reference sequence). Deletions cut 5 bases from V and 3 bases from J, with 17 bases between. The CDR3 runs 15 residues. Full variable domain (rest looked up from reference TRBV7-9 and TRBJ2-7): DTGVSQNPRHKITKRGQNVTFRCDPISEHNRLYWYRQTLGQGPEFLTYFQNEAQLEKSRLLSDRFSAERPKGSFSTLEIQRTEQGDSAMYLCASSRLPGTVYEQYFGPGTRLTVT.

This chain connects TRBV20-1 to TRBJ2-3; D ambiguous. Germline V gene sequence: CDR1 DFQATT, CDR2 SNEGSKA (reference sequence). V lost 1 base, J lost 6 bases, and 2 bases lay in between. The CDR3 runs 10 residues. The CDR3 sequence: CSARGDTQYF. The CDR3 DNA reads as TGCAGTGCTAGAGGGGATACGCAGTATTTT.

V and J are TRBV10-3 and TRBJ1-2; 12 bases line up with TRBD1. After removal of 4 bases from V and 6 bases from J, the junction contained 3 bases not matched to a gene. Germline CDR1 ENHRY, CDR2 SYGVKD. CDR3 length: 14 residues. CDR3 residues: CAISGGQGADGYTF. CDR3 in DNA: TGTGCCATCAGTGGGGGACAGGGGGCGGATGGCTACACCTTC.

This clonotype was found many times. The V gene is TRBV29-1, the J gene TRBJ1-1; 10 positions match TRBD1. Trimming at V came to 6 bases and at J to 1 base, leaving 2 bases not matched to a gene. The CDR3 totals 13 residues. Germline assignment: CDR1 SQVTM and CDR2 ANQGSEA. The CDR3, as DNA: TGCAGCGTCTGGGACAGGGGGAACACTGAAGCTTTCTTT. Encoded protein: CSVWDRGNTEAFF.

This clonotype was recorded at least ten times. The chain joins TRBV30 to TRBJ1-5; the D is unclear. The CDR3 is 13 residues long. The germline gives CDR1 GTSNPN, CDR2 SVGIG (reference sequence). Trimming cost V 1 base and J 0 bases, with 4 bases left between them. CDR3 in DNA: TGTGCCTGGAGTGCGGATAGCAATCAGCCCCAGCATTTT. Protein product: CAWSADSNQPQHF.

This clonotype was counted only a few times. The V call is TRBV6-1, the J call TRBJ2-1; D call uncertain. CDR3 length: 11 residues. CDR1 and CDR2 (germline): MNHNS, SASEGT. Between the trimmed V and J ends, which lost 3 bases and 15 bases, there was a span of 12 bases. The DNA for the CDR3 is TGTGCCAGCAGTGACTACAAGATTGCGTTCTTC. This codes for CASSDYKIAFF.

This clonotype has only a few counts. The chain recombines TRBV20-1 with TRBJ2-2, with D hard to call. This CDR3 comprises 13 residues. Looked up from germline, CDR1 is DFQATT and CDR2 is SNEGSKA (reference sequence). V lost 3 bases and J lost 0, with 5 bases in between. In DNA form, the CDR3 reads TGCAGTGCTAGCGCACCGAACACCGGGGAGCTGTTTTTT. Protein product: CSASAPNTGELFF.

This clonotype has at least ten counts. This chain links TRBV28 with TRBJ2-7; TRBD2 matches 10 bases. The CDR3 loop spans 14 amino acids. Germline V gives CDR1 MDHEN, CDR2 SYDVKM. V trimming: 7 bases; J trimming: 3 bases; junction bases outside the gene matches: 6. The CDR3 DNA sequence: TGTGCCAGCATGGATAGCGGGAGGTTCTACGAGCAGTACTTC. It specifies CASMDSGRFYEQYF.

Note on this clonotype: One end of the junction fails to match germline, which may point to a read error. The CDR3 is CTSRHRDQPQHF. DNA for the CDR3: TGTACCAGTAGGCACAGGGATCAGCCCCAGCATTTT. The chain carries TRBV19 and TRBJ1-5; TRBD1 might be the D (6 bases). Per the germline V gene, CDR1 is LNHDA and CDR2 is SQIVND (reference sequence). The CDR3 is 12 residues long.

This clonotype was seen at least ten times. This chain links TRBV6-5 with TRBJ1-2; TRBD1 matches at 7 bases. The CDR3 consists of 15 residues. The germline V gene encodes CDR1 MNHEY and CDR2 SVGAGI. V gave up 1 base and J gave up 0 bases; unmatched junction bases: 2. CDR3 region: CASSYWQGANYGYTF. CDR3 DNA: TGTGCCAGCAGTTACTGGCAGGGGGCTAACTATGGCTACACCTTC.

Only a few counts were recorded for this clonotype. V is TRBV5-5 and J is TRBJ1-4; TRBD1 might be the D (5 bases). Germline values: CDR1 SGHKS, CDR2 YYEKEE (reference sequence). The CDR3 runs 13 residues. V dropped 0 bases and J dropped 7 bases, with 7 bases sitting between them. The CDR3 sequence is CASSLAGAEKLFF. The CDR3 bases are TGTGCCAGCAGCTTGGCTGGGGCTGAAAAACTGTTTTTT.

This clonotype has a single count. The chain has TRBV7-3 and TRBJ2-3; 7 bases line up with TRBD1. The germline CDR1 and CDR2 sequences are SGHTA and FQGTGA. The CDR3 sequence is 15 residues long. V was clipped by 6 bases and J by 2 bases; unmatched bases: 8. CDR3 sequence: CASSSNQGVTDTQYF. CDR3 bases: TGTGCCAGCAGTTCGAACCAGGGGGTCACAGATACGCAGTATTTT.

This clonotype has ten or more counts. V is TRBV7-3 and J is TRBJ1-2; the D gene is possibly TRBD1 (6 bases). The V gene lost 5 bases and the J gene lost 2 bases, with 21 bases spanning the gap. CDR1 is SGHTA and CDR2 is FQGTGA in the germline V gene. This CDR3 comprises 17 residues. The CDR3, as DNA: TGTGCCAGCAGCCCGAACCCCAGGACAGAGAAGAACTATGGCTACACCTTC. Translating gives CASSPNPRTEKNYGYTF.

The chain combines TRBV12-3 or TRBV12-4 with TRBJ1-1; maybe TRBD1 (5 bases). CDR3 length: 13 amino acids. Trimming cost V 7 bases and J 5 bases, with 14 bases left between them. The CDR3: CASTLKGRTEAFF. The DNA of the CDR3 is TGTGCCAGCACCCTGAAGGGGAGGACTGAAGCTTTCTTT.